This T cell receptor (beta chain) was identified in a study of blood T cell repertoires in COVID-19. Study summary: The analysed material was cDNA or gDNA that came from T cells, B-cell-depleted T cells, or PBMCs.

The CDR3 covers 12 residues. Germline CDR1 and CDR2: SGDLS and YYNGEE. The junction had 1 base not matched to a gene; V was cut back by 4 bases and J by 9 bases. Sequencing was performed with immunoSEQ multiplex PCR; in TCRdb, only in-frame clones are kept and a portion is missing. The table records 150,000 or so clones, 75% to 80% of them present only once. Those who participated ranged in age from roughly 18 to 90 years and resided in 20 to 30 US areas. Categorization into cohorts depended on clinical history that participants reported. The sequence was collected from a woman aged 50 to 65 who had recovered from COVID-19. The sequenced material came from PBMCs or T cells enriched from blood (not recorded which). V and J are TRBV9 and TRBJ2-1, with 10 bases fitting TRBD2. Written as DNA, the CDR3 is TGTGCCAGCAGCCCTAGCGGGGGTGAGCAGTTCTTC. Translating gives CASSPSGGEQFF. Together with reference TRBV9 and TRBJ2-1, the CDR3 gives the full variable domain: DSGVTQTPKHLITATGQRVTLRCSPRSGDLSVYWYQQSLDQGLQFLIQYYNGEERAKGNILERFSAQQFPDLHSELNLSSLELGDSALYFCASSPSGGEQFFGPGTRLTVL.